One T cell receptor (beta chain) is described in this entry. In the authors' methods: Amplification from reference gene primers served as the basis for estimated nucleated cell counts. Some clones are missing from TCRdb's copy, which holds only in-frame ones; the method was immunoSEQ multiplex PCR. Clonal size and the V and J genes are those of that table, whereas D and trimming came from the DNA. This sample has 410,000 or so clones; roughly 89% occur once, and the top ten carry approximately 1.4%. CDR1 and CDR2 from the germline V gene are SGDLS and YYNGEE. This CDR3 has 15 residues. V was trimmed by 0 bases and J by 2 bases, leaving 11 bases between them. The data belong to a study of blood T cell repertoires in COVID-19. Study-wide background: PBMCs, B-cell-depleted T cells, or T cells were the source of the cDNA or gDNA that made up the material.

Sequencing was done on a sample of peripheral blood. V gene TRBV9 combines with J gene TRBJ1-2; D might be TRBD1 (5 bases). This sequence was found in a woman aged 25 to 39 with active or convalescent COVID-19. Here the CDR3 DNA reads TGTGCCAGCAGCGTAGGTTGGACACAGAACTATGGCTACACCTTC. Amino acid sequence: CASSVGWTQNYGYTF.